This entry lists 30 T cell receptor beta chains sequenced from one sample in a study of CD8+CD57+ T cells in acquired aplastic anemia. Genomic DNA, serving as template, underwent TCR beta VDJ and CDR3 profiling. TCRdb recomputed calls from the reads with MiXCR, one row per CDR3 protein. The sample consists of under 200,000 distinct CDR3 sequences, around half of them appearing once. Previously, flow cytometry had revealed CD8+CD57+ cell expansion in the patients chosen for sequencing. Material: sorted CD4+, CD8+, or CD8+CD57+ T cells (not recorded which) from PBMCs. The receptors originated from a human donor with aplastic anemia.

This clonotype appeared many times. J is TRBJ1-4 and V is TRBV3-1; possible D gene TRBD1, 6 bases. V dropped 4 bases and J dropped 0 bases, with 9 bases sitting between them. Germline-derived CDR1 and CDR2 are LGHDT and YNNKEL (reference sequence). This CDR3 contains 15 residues. In nucleotides, the CDR3 is TGTGCCAGCAGCCTTCGGACAGCAACTAATGAAAAACTGTTTTTT. Encoded protein: CASSLRTATNEKLFF.

At least ten counts were recorded for this clonotype. V and J are TRBV9 and TRBJ2-2; D is undetermined. The CDR3 extends over 13 amino acids. Looked up from germline, CDR1 is SGDLS and CDR2 is YYNGEE. V shed 7 bases and J shed 0 bases, with 7 bases lying between them. CDR3 amino acids: CASSSTNTGELFF. In DNA form, the CDR3 reads TGTGCCAGCTCAAGTACGAACACCGGGGAGCTGTTTTTT.

This clonotype was counted many times. The chain joins TRBV19 to TRBJ1-2, with D uncertain. CDR1 LNHDA and CDR2 SQIVND come from the germline V gene (reference sequence). This CDR3 region has 14 residues. Trimming left V 3 bases short and J 3 bases short, with 11 bases between. CDR3: CASSIRVGDYGYTF. The CDR3 DNA reads TGTGCCAGTAGTATTCGCGTGGGTGACTATGGCTACACCTTC.

The sample holds many counts of this clonotype. J is TRBJ1-1 and V is TRBV7-6; weak D call: TRBD1 (5 bases). Trimming shortened V by 5 bases and J by 0 bases, and 10 bases separated the two germline ends. This CDR3 contains 14 residues. Germline-derived CDR1 and CDR2 are SGHVS and FNYEAQ. CDR3: CASSLRVMNTEAFF. The CDR3 DNA reads TGTGCCAGCAGCCTCAGGGTCATGAACACTGAAGCTTTCTTT.

V usage is TRBV12-3 or TRBV12-4 and J usage is TRBJ1-2; D call uncertain. This CDR3 contains 15 residues. The ends were cut back, 0 bases at V and 5 bases at J, with 13 bases in the middle. CDR3 protein: CASSLASVSGYGYTF. CDR3 sequence (DNA): TGTGCCAGCAGTTTAGCCTCCGTTAGCGGGTATGGCTACACCTTC.

J is TRBJ2-3 and V is TRBV24-1; D is undetermined. CDR3 length equals 14 residues. Germline values: CDR1 KGHDR, CDR2 SFDVKD. Between the trimmed V and J ends, which lost 4 bases and 2 bases, there was a span of 9 bases. CDR3 loop: CATSDPRTTDTQYF. The DNA of the CDR3 is TGTGCCACCAGTGACCCGAGGACCACAGATACGCAGTATTTT.

The genes are TRBV11-2 and TRBJ2-3; a possible D gene is TRBD1 (5 bases). Trimming removed 2 bases from V and 0 bases from J, with 9 bases in between. Per the germline V gene, CDR1 is SGHAT and CDR2 is FQNNGV. The CDR3 is 15 residues long. The CDR3 coding sequence is TGTGCCAGCAGCTTATTGGGGCAGAGCACAGATACGCAGTATTTT. Protein: CASSLLGQSTDTQYF. Together with reference TRBV11-2 and TRBJ2-3, the CDR3 gives the full variable domain: EAGVAQSPRYKIIEKRQSVAFWCNPISGHATLYWYQQILGQGPKLLIQFQNNGVVDDSQLPKDRFSAERLKGVDSTLKIQPAKLEDSAVYLCASSLLGQSTDTQYFGPGTRLTVL.

In its sample, this clonotype was seen many times. The chain recombines TRBV5-5 with TRBJ1-5; the match to TRBD1 covers 7 bases. The V gene's germline CDR1 is SGHKS and CDR2 YYEKEE (reference sequence). CDR3 length: 15 amino acids. J gave up 3 bases and V 0 bases, and 3 bases lay outside the gene matches. The CDR3 nucleotides are TGTGCCAGCAGCTTGGGGGGGACAGTCAATCAGCCCCAGCATTTT. Protein product: CASSLGGTVNQPQHF.

This clonotype was observed at least ten times. The genes are TRBV12-3 or TRBV12-4 and TRBJ2-7, with D hard to call. The V end was cut by 3 bases, the J end by 2 bases, with 11 bases between. This CDR3 spans 14 amino acids. CDR3 protein: CASSFSVGTYEQYF. CDR3 nucleotide sequence: TGTGCCAGCAGTTTTAGTGTTGGCACCTACGAGCAGTACTTC.

The chain is built from TRBV10-3 and TRBJ2-7; 10 nucleotides align to TRBD1. The V and J ends lost 9 bases and 0 bases, in that order; junction bases with no gene match: 8. Per the germline V gene, CDR1 is ENHRY and CDR2 is SYGVKD. The CDR3 runs 15 residues. This CDR3 reads CAMTKGQGNSYEQYF. DNA for the CDR3: TGTGCCATGACCAAGGGACAGGGGAACTCCTACGAGCAGTACTTC.

This clonotype came up many times. The J gene is TRBJ2-7, the V gene TRBV7-8; 7 nucleotides align to TRBD2. V shed 0 bases and J 3 bases; nucleotides not matched to a gene: 11. CDR1 and CDR2 (germline): SGHVS, FQNEAQ. CDR3 length equals 17 residues. CDR3 nucleotide sequence: TGTGCCAGCAGCTTAGCGCTGGGGGGGGTCTCTTACTACGAGCAGTACTTC. It is translated as CASSLALGGVSYYEQYF. The variable domain in full, with the rest retrieved from reference TRBV7-8 and TRBJ2-7, is GAGVSQSPRYKVAKRGQDVALRCDPISGHVSLFWYQQALGQGPEFLTYFQNEAQLDKSGLPSDRFFAERPEGSVSTLKIQRTQQEDSAVYLCASSLALGGVSYYEQYFGPGTRLTVT.

CDR3 DNA sequence: TGTGCCAGCAGCCTGGGGCGGGAGAAGACCTACGAGCAGTACTTC. Encoded protein: CASSLGREKTYEQYF. This rearrangement joins TRBV11-2 to TRBJ2-7, with 7 bases aligning to TRBD2. Germline CDR1 SGHAT, CDR2 FQNNGV. V was pared by 5 bases and J by 2 bases, with 9 bases of the junction left unmatched. This CDR3 comprises 15 residues.

In the case of this clonotype: Given a much more abundant clone one base away, this may be a read error. This rearrangement joins TRBV5-1 to TRBJ1-5, with no clear D. CDR1 and CDR2 from the germline V gene are SGHRS and YFSETQ. This CDR3 is 16 amino acids long. The CDR3, as DNA: TGCGCCATCAGCTTGGCGCCAGACGGGGGCAATCAGCCCCAGCATTTT. This encodes CAISLAPDGGNQPQHF.

This clonotype has just one count. V usage is TRBV10-3 and J usage is TRBJ2-5, with 7 nucleotides matching TRBD2. CDR1 and CDR2 from the germline V gene are ENHRY and SYGVKD. This CDR3 comprises 15 residues. V shed 0 bases and J 0 bases; nucleotides not matched to a gene: 1. The CDR3 loop reads CAISESAGDQETQYF. CDR3 in DNA: TGTGCCATCAGTGAGTCGGCGGGAGACCAAGAGACCCAGTACTTC.

The sample holds many counts of this clonotype. The V gene is TRBV10-1, the J gene TRBJ2-7, with 12 bases fitting TRBD2. V shed 3 bases and J 0 bases; nucleotides not matched to a gene: 9. The CDR3 contains 18 residues. Per germline, CDR1 WNHNN and CDR2 SYGVQD (reference sequence). CDR3: CASSEITSGRTSSYEQYF. Written as DNA, the CDR3 is TGCGCCAGCAGTGAAATTACTAGCGGGAGGACCTCCTCCTACGAGCAGTACTTC.

In its sample, this clonotype was seen many times. This chain uses TRBV6-1 with TRBJ2-7, with 10 bases lining up with TRBD1. Germline lookup yields CDR1 MNHNS and CDR2 SASEGT. The length of the CDR3 is 14 residues. V lost 6 bases to trimming and J lost 2 bases; unmatched junction nucleotides: 4. The CDR3 DNA is TGTGCCAGCAGCCGGACAGGGGGGACCTACGAGCAGTACTTC. It codes for CASSRTGGTYEQYF.

About this clonotype: A much more abundant neighbour one base away suggests this may be a read error. The J gene is TRBJ2-4, the V gene TRBV11-2; 10 bases are a match to TRBD1. The CDR3 is 14 residues long. CDR1 and CDR2 (germline): SGHAT, FQNNGV. The CDR3 DNA reads TGTGCCAGCAGCTCGGGACAGGGGACGAACACTCAGTACTTC. Amino acid sequence: CASSSGQGTNTQYF.

Judged by abundance, this clonotype is medium-sized. This rearrangement joins TRBV20-1 to TRBJ1-1; D gene unclear. The V gene's germline CDR1 is DFQATT and CDR2 SNEGSKA (reference sequence). Deletions cut 6 bases from V and 8 bases from J, with 16 bases between. This CDR3 has 12 residues. CDR3 in amino acids: CSANEAREEAFF. CDR3 coding DNA: TGCAGTGCAAATGAGGCTAGGGAAGAAGCTTTCTTT.

This chain links TRBV25-1 with TRBJ2-2; D perhaps matches TRBD1 (6 bases). Trimming left V 4 bases short and J 3 bases short, with 12 bases between. The CDR3 length is 15 residues. Looked up from germline, CDR1 is MGHDK and CDR2 is SYGVNS. CDR3 amino acids: CASSVGGIDTGELFF. CDR3 bases: TGTGCCAGCAGTGTAGGGGGTATCGACACCGGGGAGCTGTTTTTT. The variable domain in full, completed from reference TRBV25-1 and TRBJ2-2, reads EADIYQTPRYLVIGTGKKITLECSQTMGHDKMYWYQQDPGMELHLIHYSYGVNSTEKGDLSSESTVSRIRTEHFPLTLESARPSHTSQYLCASSVGGIDTGELFFGEGSRLTVL.

This clonotype was observed many times. The rearrangement links TRBV6-5 to TRBJ2-5; 7 bases are shared with TRBD2. CDR1 is MNHEY, CDR2 SVGAGI, per germline. Germline trimming cut 7 bases from V and 2 bases from J; bases unmatched to any gene: 1. This CDR3 has 12 amino acids. CDR3 DNA sequence: TGTGCCAGCAAAGCGGGGCAAGAGACCCAGTACTTC. Translated: CASKAGQETQYF.

The CDR3: CSVDHSGYGYTF. The CDR3 DNA reads as TGCAGCGTTGATCATTCCGGGTATGGCTACACCTTC. The chain has TRBV29-1 and TRBJ1-2; no clear D. CDR3 length equals 12 residues. Per germline, CDR1 SQVTM and CDR2 ANQGSEA. The V and J ends lost 3 bases and 5 bases respectively, with 10 bases between them.

This clonotype was recorded many times. The genes are TRBV14 and TRBJ1-1; TRBD1 matches 7 bases. CDR3 length equals 19 residues. Germline V gene data show CDR1 as SGHDN and CDR2 as FVKESK. J gave up 5 bases and V 1 base, and 19 bases lay outside the gene matches. CDR3 residues: CASSQGETGQAPLRTEAFF. Here the CDR3 DNA reads TGTGCCAGCAGCCAAGGGGAGACTGGACAGGCCCCTTTGAGGACTGAAGCTTTCTTT.

The chain joins TRBV11-2 to TRBJ2-5; the match to TRBD2 covers 10 bases. Germline V gene lookup returns CDR1 SGHAT and CDR2 FQNNGV. This CDR3 has 15 residues. V gave up 3 bases and J gave up 5 bases; unmatched junction bases: 6. CDR3: CASSFGSGGRETQYF. In DNA form, the CDR3 reads TGTGCCAGCAGCTTTGGTAGCGGGGGGCGGGAGACCCAGTACTTC.

The rearrangement links TRBV11-2 to TRBJ2-3; either TRBD1 or TRBD2 may fit D (6 bases each). The CDR3 is 14 amino acids. Trimming left V 5 bases short and J 6 bases short, with 15 bases between. Germline CDR1 reads SGHAT; CDR2 reads FQNNGV. CDR3: CASSPDTGRDTQYF. The CDR3 region has the DNA TGTGCCAGCAGCCCCGATACAGGGAGGGATACGCAGTATTTT.

This clonotype was recorded many times. The chain recombines TRBV7-2 with TRBJ2-3; 10 nucleotides line up with TRBD1. Germline V gives CDR1 SGHTA, CDR2 FQGNSA. The CDR3 is made up of 15 amino acids. Trimming took 3 bases from V and 5 from J; bases not matched to a gene: 5. CDR3 sequence reads: CASSFPGQGKDTQYF. CDR3 in DNA: TGTGCCAGCAGCTTCCCGGGACAGGGGAAAGATACGCAGTATTTT.

V and J are TRBV10-3 and TRBJ2-2, with 8 bases aligning to TRBD2. The germline V gene has CDR1 ENHRY and CDR2 SYGVKD. The CDR3 runs 11 residues. V trimming: 9 bases; J trimming: 7 bases; junction bases outside the gene matches: 1. The CDR3 region is CAMGTSGELFF. In DNA form, the CDR3 reads TGTGCCATGGGGACTAGCGGGGAGCTGTTTTTT.

The gene calls are TRBV30 and TRBJ1-1; D might be TRBD1 (5 bases). CDR1 is GTSNPN and CDR2 is SVGIG in the germline V gene (reference sequence). The CDR3 has 11 residues. V lost 8 bases and J 10 bases, leaving 17 bases between the germline ends. Here the CDR3 reads CARDRSRAAFF. The CDR3 DNA sequence: TGTGCCCGGGACCGATCGAGGGCAGCTTTCTTT.

This chain uses TRBV29-1 with TRBJ2-7; unclear D gene. The CDR3 has 12 amino acids. The V and J ends lost 4 bases and 5 bases respectively, with 12 bases between them. The V gene's germline CDR1 is SQVTM and CDR2 ANQGSEA. CDR3: CSVGSVLHEQYF. The CDR3, as DNA: TGCAGCGTTGGGTCCGTCCTCCACGAGCAGTACTTC.

There are a few counts of this clonotype. CDR3 DNA sequence: TGCAGTGCTACGACAGGGGACGTCGGCGAAAAACTGTTTTTT. Residues: CSATTGDVGEKLFF. The gene calls are TRBV20-1 and TRBJ1-4; the match to TRBD1 covers 8 bases. Germline V gives CDR1 DFQATT, CDR2 SNEGSKA (reference sequence). Trimming at V came to 4 bases and at J to 8 bases, leaving 9 bases not matched to a gene. This CDR3 has 14 amino acids.

Comments on this clonotype: At one boundary the junction diverges from the germline segment, which might be a read error. The chain employs TRBV10-3 and TRBJ1-6; 7 positions match TRBD1. CDR1 is ENHRY and CDR2 is SYGVKD in the germline V gene. The CDR3 is 15 amino acids. This CDR3 reads CASSATSGGVSPLHF. Written as DNA, the CDR3 is TGTGCCAGCAGTGCGACCTCAGGGGGGGTTTCACCCCTCCACTTT.